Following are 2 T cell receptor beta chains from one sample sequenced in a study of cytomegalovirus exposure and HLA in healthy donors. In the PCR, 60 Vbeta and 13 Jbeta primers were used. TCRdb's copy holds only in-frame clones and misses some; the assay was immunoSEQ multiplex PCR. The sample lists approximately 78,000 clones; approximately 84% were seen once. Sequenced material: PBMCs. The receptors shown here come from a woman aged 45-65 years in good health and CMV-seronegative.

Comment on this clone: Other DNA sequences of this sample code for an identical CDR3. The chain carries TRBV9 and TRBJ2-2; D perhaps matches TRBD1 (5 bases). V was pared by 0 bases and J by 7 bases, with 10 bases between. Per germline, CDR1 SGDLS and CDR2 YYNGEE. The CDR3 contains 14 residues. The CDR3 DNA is TGTGCCAGCAGCGTAGAGGGGTCTCGCGGGGAGCTGTTTTTT. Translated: CASSVEGSRGELFF.

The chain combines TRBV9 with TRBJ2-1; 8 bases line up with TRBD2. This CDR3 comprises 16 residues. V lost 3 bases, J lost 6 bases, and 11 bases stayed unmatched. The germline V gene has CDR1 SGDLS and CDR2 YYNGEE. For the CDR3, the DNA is TGTGCCAGCAGCGCTACCGGGACTAGAACTGTCAATGAGCAGTTCTTC. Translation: CASSATGTRTVNEQFF. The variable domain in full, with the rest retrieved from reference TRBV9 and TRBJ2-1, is DSGVTQTPKHLITATGQRVTLRCSPRSGDLSVYWYQQSLDQGLQFLIQYYNGEERAKGNILERFSAQQFPDLHSELNLSSLELGDSALYFCASSATGTRTVNEQFFGPGTRLTVL.